This is a list of T cell receptor beta chains from one sample in a study of T cells in localized non-small cell lung cancer. TCRdb keeps only in-frame clones here, not all; method: immunoSEQ multiplex PCR. The sample has 86,000 or so clones, 84% seen once; the top ten hold under 3.5%. The material sequenced was peripheral blood, taken before any cancer treatment. The source is a man between 40 and 69 years old with stage I lung adenocarcinoma. Each CDR3 is given with its conserved first and last residue. The D gene is left open where the match is weak. Clone size, where shown, is once, few, many, or a class for clones that have expanded.

D gene,J gene,clone size,V gene,CDR3 protein,CDR3 DNA
.,TRBJ1-1,few,TRBV30,CAWSGNRNTEAFF,TGTGCCTGGAGTGGGAACAGGAACACTGAAGCTTTCTTT
.,TRBJ1-1,.,TRBV19,CASRISGVTEAFF,TGTGCCAGTAGGATTTCAGGGGTGACTGAAGCTTTCTTT
.,TRBJ1-1,.,TRBV5-5,CASSLPEYGSAFF,TGTGCCAGCAGCCTCCCAGAATACGGGTCAGCTTTCTTT
TRBD2,TRBJ2-1,.,TRBV18,CASSKTSGSAYNEQFF,TGTGCCAGCTCAAAGACTAGCGGGAGCGCCTACAATGAGCAGTTCTTC
.,TRBJ2-1,.,TRBV18,CASSPRGREAYNEQFF,TGTGCCAGCTCACCAAGGGGCAGGGAAGCCTACAATGAGCAGTTCTTC
.,TRBJ2-7,.,TRBV6-1,CASRNQLGTGWYF,TGTGCCAGCAGAAACCAGCTGGGGACGGGTTGGTACTTC
.,TRBJ2-3,.,TRBV13,CASSSTSGDTQYF,TGTGCCAGCAGCTCCACCAGCGGAGATACGCAGTATTTT
TRBD1,TRBJ1-5,.,TRBV27,CASSTDPTGSNQPQHF,TGTGCCAGCAGTACCGACCCGACAGGGAGCAATCAGCCCCAGCATTTT
.,TRBJ1-2,.,TRBV19,CASTIHHRDGNYGYTF,TGTGCCAGTACCATTCACCACAGGGATGGTAACTATGGCTACACCTTC
.,TRBJ2-4,.,TRBV30,CAWSGGQTQTIQYF,TGTGCCTGGAGCGGGGGACAGACCCAAACCATTCAGTACTTC
TRBD1,TRBJ1-1,.,TRBV29-1,CSEAGQGTTEAFF,TGCAGCGAGGCGGGACAGGGGACCACTGAAGCTTTCTTT
.,TRBJ1-4,.,TRBV2,CASSDVRDTTNEKLFF,TGTGCCAGCAGTGACGTACGGGATACAACTAATGAAAAACTGTTTTTT
TRBD1,TRBJ1-6,once,TRBV6-5,CASRSGQGNSPLHF,TGTGCCAGCAGATCAGGACAGGGGAATTCACCCCTCCACTTT
.,TRBJ2-7,.,TRBV19,CASNGGRGPYEQYF,TGTGCCAGTAACGGTGGCAGGGGTCCCTACGAGCAGTACTTC
.,TRBJ2-5,.,TRBV7-9,CASSLVLRGETQYF,TGTGCCAGCAGCCTAGTACTGAGAGGGGAGACCCAGTACTTC
TRBD2,TRBJ2-1,.,TRBV4-2,CASSQEGTSGRAGNEQFF,TGTGCCAGCAGCCAAGAAGGGACAAGCGGGAGGGCCGGCAATGAGCAGTTCTTC
.,TRBJ2-2,.,TRBV11-3,CASSRSDPDTGELFF,TGTGCCAGCAGCCGATCGGACCCGGACACCGGGGAGCTGTTTTTT
.,TRBJ2-2,.,TRBV2,CASRIRNTGELFF,TGTGCCAGCAGAATCAGAAACACCGGGGAGCTGTTTTTT
.,TRBJ1-1,.,TRBV5-1,CASSLAGGRTEAFF,TGCGCCAGCAGCTTGGCCGGTGGGCGCACTGAAGCTTTCTTT
TRBD1,TRBJ1-5,few,TRBV19,CASSSGTGHVGSQHF,TGTGCCAGTAGTTCCGGGACAGGCCACGTAGGGTCCCAGCATTTT
.,TRBJ2-3,once,TRBV9,CASSVGRRDSRDTQYF,TGTGCCAGCAGCGTAGGAAGAAGGGACTCCCGGGATACGCAGTATTTT
.,TRBJ2-1,.,TRBV18,CASSPRDKGREQFF,TGTGCCAGCTCACCGCGGGACAAGGGGAGGGAGCAGTTCTTC
.,TRBJ2-3,.,TRBV6-4,CASSEVGDTDTQYF,TGTGCCAGCAGTGAGGTGGGGGACACAGATACGCAGTATTTT
.,TRBJ1-1,.,TRBV27,CASRKVGTEAFF,TGTGCCAGCAGAAAAGTAGGGACTGAAGCTTTCTTT
.,TRBJ2-2,.,TRBV19,CASRWGPGELFF,TGTGCCAGTAGGTGGGGGCCCGGGGAGCTGTTTTTT
.,TRBJ2-5,.,TRBV2,CASSSGEETQYF,TGTGCCAGCAGCAGCGGTGAAGAGACCCAGTACTTC
TRBD1,TRBJ2-7,.,TRBV7-8,CASSFWTGDEQYF,TGTGCCAGCAGCTTCTGGACAGGGGACGAGCAGTACTTC
TRBD2,TRBJ2-7,.,TRBV18,CASSEVAFQTSGKVEQYF,TGTGCCAGCTCCGAGGTGGCTTTCCAAACTAGCGGGAAGGTCGAGCAGTACTTC
.,TRBJ2-3,.,TRBV6-6,CASSYSRQYF,TGTGCCAGCAGTTATTCCCGGCAGTATTTT
TRBD1,TRBJ2-7,.,TRBV30,CAWSPRGQGEQYF,TGTGCCTGGAGTCCCAGGGGGCAGGGCGAGCAGTACTTC
TRBD1,TRBJ1-4,few,TRBV28,CASSKAGGGGEKLFF,TGTGCCAGCAGTAAAGCAGGGGGCGGGGGTGAAAAACTGTTTTTT
TRBD1,TRBJ1-2,.,TRBV7-9,CASSWGQGNGGYTF,TGTGCCAGCAGCTGGGGACAGGGGAACGGTGGCTACACCTTC
.,TRBJ2-1,.,TRBV7-3,CASSLGLVGYNEQFF,TGTGCCAGCAGCTTAGGGCTAGTCGGATACAATGAGCAGTTCTTC
.,TRBJ1-1,.,TRBV7-3,CASSFTVNTEAFF,TGTGCCAGCAGCTTCACGGTGAACACTGAAGCTTTCTTT
.,TRBJ2-7,.,TRBV5-1,CASSLAFTGTYEQYF,TGCGCCAGCAGCTTGGCCTTCACAGGGACCTACGAGCAGTACTTC
.,TRBJ2-1,.,TRBV5-5,CASSLGTTGLRNEQFF,TGTGCCAGCAGCTTGGGGACTACCGGACTTCGAAATGAGCAGTTCTTC
TRBD2,TRBJ2-1,.,TRBV5-5,CASSLFSGSLWEQFF,TGTGCCAGCAGCTTGTTTAGCGGGAGTCTCTGGGAGCAGTTCTTC
.,TRBJ1-6,.,TRBV5-1,CASSLSGQHYNSPLHF,TGCGCCAGCAGCTTAAGTGGACAGCATTATAATTCACCCCTCCACTTT
TRBD2,TRBJ2-2,.,TRBV7-8,CASSLTGVAGGYAGELFF,TGTGCCAGCAGCTTAACAGGGGTAGCGGGAGGGTATGCCGGGGAGCTGTTTTTT
TRBD1,TRBJ2-7,.,TRBV7-9,CASSLYGTGGSEQYF,TGTGCCAGCAGCTTATACGGGACAGGGGGTAGTGAGCAGTACTTC
TRBD2,TRBJ2-1,.,TRBV9,CASSVGLAGDNEQFF,TGTGCCAGCAGCGTAGGACTAGCGGGAGATAATGAGCAGTTCTTC
TRBD2,TRBJ2-3,.,TRBV7-6,CASSLGLAGGSITDTQYF,TGTGCCAGCAGCTTAGGACTAGCGGGAGGGTCAATTACAGATACGCAGTATTTT
.,TRBJ1-1,.,TRBV20-1,CSARQNTEAFF,TGCAGTGCTAGACAGAACACTGAAGCTTTCTTT
.,TRBJ1-1,.,TRBV11-2,CASSLDFMNTEAFF,TGTGCCAGCAGCTTAGATTTCATGAACACTGAAGCTTTCTTT
.,TRBJ2-7,.,TRBV30,CAWSVGLSYEQYF,TGTGCCTGGAGTGTCGGCCTCTCCTACGAGCAGTACTTC
.,TRBJ2-3,.,TRBV7-6,CASSSSREDTQYF,TGTGCCAGCAGCTCTTCGAGGGAAGATACGCAGTATTTT
TRBD1,TRBJ2-7,.,TRBV19,CASNPGQWVVEQYF,TGTGCCAGTAACCCGGGACAGTGGGTTGTCGAGCAGTACTTC
TRBD1,TRBJ1-4,once,TRBV27,CASSFSGTGEKLFF,TGTGCCAGCAGTTTCTCCGGGACAGGCGAAAAACTGTTTTTT
.,TRBJ2-1,.,TRBV27,CASSSYLAYNEQFF,TGTGCCAGCAGTTCCTATTTAGCCTACAATGAGCAGTTCTTC
.,TRBJ2-3,.,TRBV5-1,CASSFSPGTDTQYF,TGCGCCAGCAGCTTCTCCCCTGGCACAGATACGCAGTATTTT
TRBD2,TRBJ2-3,.,TRBV6-4,CASSDPGGSTDTQYF,TGTGCCAGCAGTGACCCGGGAGGTAGCACAGATACGCAGTATTTT